The 18 T cell receptor beta chains below come from one sample, sequenced in a study of CD4 T cells in relation to SARS-CoV-2 and coronaviruses. CD4+ T cells from unexposed donors were obtained before the COVID-19 pandemic (2011-2018). The cells were cultured for under twelve days before CD4+ T cells were isolated. Profiling relied on immunoSEQ multiplex PCR, and the TCRdb table lists in-frame clones only, not all of them. The top ten clones hold about 15% of a sample with about 22,000 clones, about 70% of them seen once. The antigens for these receptors are not known. The specimen was CD4+ T cells from PBMCs, cultured in vitro. Receptors were obtained from a human donor in good health.

V usage is TRBV2 and J usage is TRBJ1-2; 11 bases map to TRBD1. The CDR3 runs 18 residues. Germline trimming cut 0 bases from V and 5 bases from J; bases unmatched to any gene: 11. Germline values: CDR1 SNHLY, CDR2 FYNNEI. The CDR3: CASSEAGGQGAVWYGYTF. Written as DNA, the CDR3 is TGTGCCAGCAGTGAAGCGGGAGGACAGGGGGCGGTGTGGTATGGCTACACCTTC.

This clone was found a few times. This sequence joins TRBV9 and TRBJ2-1, with 8 bases matching TRBD2. Unmatched junction bases numbered 4, after V lost 2 bases and J lost 3 bases. The germline V gene has CDR1 SGDLS and CDR2 YYNGEE. The CDR3 is 15 amino acids. CDR3 residues: CASSVTGTSYNEQFF. The CDR3, as DNA: TGTGCCAGCAGCGTTACCGGGACTAGCTACAATGAGCAGTTCTTC.

The rearrangement uses TRBV7-6 and TRBJ2-7; 11 positions agree with TRBD2. CDR3 length: 15 residues. The germline V gene encodes CDR1 SGHVS and CDR2 FNYEAQ. The ends lost 5 bases at V and 1 base at J; junction bases unmatched: 4. CDR3 DNA: TGTGCCAGCAGCATGGGGACTAGCGGATCCTACGAGCAGTACTTC. Protein product: CASSMGTSGSYEQYF.

This chain connects TRBV6-4 to TRBJ2-1; D uncertain. The CDR3 extends over 13 amino acids. Trimming removed 2 bases at V and 7 bases at J, with 9 bases between. From germline, CDR1 is MRHNA and CDR2 SNTAGT. The CDR3 sequence: CASSDQPFNEQFF. As DNA, the CDR3 is TGTGCCAGCAGTGACCAACCCTTTAATGAGCAGTTCTTC.

This clone was recorded a few times. The rearrangement links TRBV3-1 (or the pseudogene TRBV3-2) to TRBJ2-2; TRBD2 agrees at 9 bases. J lost 4 bases, V lost 3 bases, and 6 bases had no gene match. The length of the CDR3 is 16 residues. Germline lookup yields CDR1 LGHDT and CDR2 YNNKEL (reference sequence). The CDR3 nucleotides are TGTGCCAGCAGCCATTCTAGCGGGGCGTCCACCGGGGAGCTGTTTTTT. It yields the protein CASSHSSGASTGELFF.

The chain has TRBV18 and TRBJ1-1, with TRBD1 as a possible D gene (6 bases). Trimming took 3 bases from V and 5 from J, leaving 16 bases between them. Germline V gene lookup returns CDR1 KGHSH and CDR2 LQKENI. This CDR3 has 15 residues. CDR3 nucleotides: TGTGCCAGCTCACCGGTAGAGACAGGAAGGACTGAAGCTTTCTTT. This gives the protein CASSPVETGRTEAFF.

The genes are TRBV11-2 and TRBJ2-5, with D uncertain. Germline lookup yields CDR1 SGHAT and CDR2 FQNNGV. CDR3 length: 13 residues. Trimming stripped 1 base from V and 4 bases from J, with 7 bases between. The CDR3 DNA follows: TGTGCCAGCAGCTTAGGGGGTGGAGAGACCCAGTACTTC. This sequence encodes CASSLGGGETQYF.

This clone is a singleton in its sample. V and J are TRBV7-9 and TRBJ1-1; D is possibly TRBD1 (6 bases). With 6 bases removed from V and 8 bases from J, the gap between germline ends came to 19 bases. The CDR3 has 14 residues. The V gene's germline CDR1 is SEHNR and CDR2 FQNEAQ (reference sequence). This CDR3 is CASSYNRVEGEAFF. DNA of the CDR3: TGTGCCAGCAGTTACAACAGGGTCGAGGGGGAAGCTTTCTTT.

The chain links TRBV29-1 to TRBJ2-3; 13 bases are a match to TRBD2. The J segment lost 2 bases and the V segment lost 7 bases, leaving 15 bases of the junction unmatched. CDR1 is SQVTM and CDR2 is ANQGSEA in the germline V gene. This CDR3 comprises 18 residues. The CDR3 loop reads CSGSQPGLAGRFTDTQYF. The CDR3 DNA reads TGCAGCGGCAGCCAACCGGGACTAGCGGGAAGATTCACAGATACGCAGTATTTT.

Only a few counts were recorded for this clone. This rearrangement joins TRBV7-9 to TRBJ2-7; D may be TRBD1 (6 bases). The CDR3 is 17 amino acids. V was pared by 3 bases and J by 4 bases, with 22 bases between. Per the germline V gene, CDR1 is SEHNR and CDR2 is FQNEAQ (reference sequence). In DNA form, the CDR3 reads TGTGCCAGCAGCTTGGGGGCTATGGGGGCCGTTGATTACGAGCAGTACTTC. The encoded protein is CASSLGAMGAVDYEQYF.

The genes are TRBV24-1 and TRBJ2-5, with D perhaps TRBD2 (6 bases). The CDR3 extends over 15 amino acids. Germline V gene lookup returns CDR1 KGHDR and CDR2 SFDVKD. V was clipped by 11 bases and J by 5 bases, with 23 bases between them. The DNA of the CDR3 is TGTGCCAACCAACTACCGGGACTCCAAAGGGAGACCCAGTACTTC. Translation gives CANQLPGLQRETQYF.

For this clone: This CDR3 is also generated by other DNA sequences in the sample. The chain links TRBV29-1 to TRBJ1-2; D remains unclear. V lost 7 bases and J 4 bases, leaving 16 bases between the germline ends. CDR3 length equals 13 residues. The germline V gene has CDR1 SQVTM and CDR2 ANQGSEA. The CDR3 bases are TGCAGCGCGGAGTCATCCAGTATCTATGGCTACACCTTC. This gives the protein CSAESSSIYGYTF.

This clone showed up just a few times. The chain joins TRBV12-3 or TRBV12-4 to TRBJ1-2; D gene uncertain. This CDR3 spans 13 amino acids. With 4 bases removed from V and 0 bases from J, the gap between germline ends came to 6 bases. The DNA for the CDR3 is TGTGCCAGCAGTTGGGGATCTAACTATGGCTACACCTTC. Translated, it gives CASSWGSNYGYTF.

The chain has TRBV25-1 and TRBJ2-3; 10 bases align to TRBD2. The ends lost 3 bases at V and 6 bases at J; junction bases unmatched: 9. CDR1 is MGHDK and CDR2 is SYGVNS in the germline V gene. This CDR3 contains 16 residues. This chain's CDR3 is CASSDSRLAGSDTQYF. For the CDR3, the DNA is TGTGCCAGCAGTGACTCCCGACTAGCGGGCTCGGATACGCAGTATTTT.

The chain is built from TRBV18 and TRBJ1-1; D remains unclear. Germline lookup yields CDR1 KGHSH and CDR2 LQKENI. The CDR3 spans 16 residues. The ends were cut back, 4 bases at V and 2 bases at J, with 17 bases in the middle. The CDR3 loop reads CASSRSQVEINTEAFF. CDR3 bases: TGTGCCAGCTCACGGAGTCAAGTAGAAATTAACACTGAAGCTTTCTTT.

The table lists this clone with a few counts. The V gene is TRBV12-3 or TRBV12-4, the J gene TRBJ2-2; D is unresolved. V dropped 3 bases and J dropped 5 bases, with 7 bases sitting between them. This CDR3 is built from 13 residues. CDR3 nucleotides: TGTGCCAGCAGTTTCAGTTCGACCGGGGAGCTGTTTTTT. Its translation: CASSFSSTGELFF.

V gene TRBV2 combines with J gene TRBJ2-7, with D possibly TRBD1 on 6 matching bases. Deletions cut 10 bases from V and 5 bases from J, with 18 bases between. The CDR3 has 13 residues. Germline V gene sequence: CDR1 SNHLY, CDR2 FYNNEI. CDR3 sequence reads: CANSGVGYNEQYF. The DNA for the CDR3 is TGTGCCAACTCAGGGGTTGGATATAACGAGCAGTACTTC.

The chain is built from TRBV9 and TRBJ2-3, with 11 nucleotides matching TRBD2. The CDR3 length is 17 residues. Looked up from germline, CDR1 is SGDLS and CDR2 is YYNGEE. Trimming cost V 0 bases and J 2 bases; bases outside gene matches: 5. CDR3 sequence (DNA): TGTGCCAGCAGCGTAGGGTCTAGCGGGGGGCACACAGATACGCAGTATTTT. This sequence encodes CASSVGSSGGHTDTQYF.